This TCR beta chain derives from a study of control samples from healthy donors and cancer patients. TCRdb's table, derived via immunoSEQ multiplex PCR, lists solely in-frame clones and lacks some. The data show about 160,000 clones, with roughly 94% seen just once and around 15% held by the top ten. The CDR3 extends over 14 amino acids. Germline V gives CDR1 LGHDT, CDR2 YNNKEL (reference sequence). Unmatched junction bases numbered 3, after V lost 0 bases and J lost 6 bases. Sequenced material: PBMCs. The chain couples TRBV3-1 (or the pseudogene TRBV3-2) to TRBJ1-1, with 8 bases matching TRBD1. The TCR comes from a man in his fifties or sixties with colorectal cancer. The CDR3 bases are TGTGCCAGCAGCCAAGAACAGGGGGAGTCTGAAGCTTTCTTT. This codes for CASSQEQGESEAFF.